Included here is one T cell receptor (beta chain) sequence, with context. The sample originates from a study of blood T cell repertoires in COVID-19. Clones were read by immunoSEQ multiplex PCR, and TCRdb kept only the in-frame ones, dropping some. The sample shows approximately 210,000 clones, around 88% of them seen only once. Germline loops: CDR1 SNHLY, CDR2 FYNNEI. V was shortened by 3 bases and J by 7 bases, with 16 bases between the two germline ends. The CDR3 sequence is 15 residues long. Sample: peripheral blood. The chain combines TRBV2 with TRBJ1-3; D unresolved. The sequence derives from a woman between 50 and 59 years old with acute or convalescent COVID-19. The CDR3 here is CASSDVVYSRNTIYF. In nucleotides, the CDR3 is TGTGCCAGCAGTGACGTGGTTTACTCTAGGAACACCATATATTTT.